The 8 T cell receptor beta chains below come from one sample, sequenced in a study of blood T cell repertoires in COVID-19. Measured with immunoSEQ multiplex PCR; TCRdb has only the in-frame clones, and not every one. The sample lists hundreds of thousands of clones; 88% were seen once. Source material: peripheral blood. The origin of the receptors is a woman between 65 and 79 years old with COVID-19, enrolled during active disease.

This chain links TRBV10-3 with TRBJ2-1, with 12 bases that match TRBD2. The CDR3 contains 15 residues. The junction had 5 bases not matched to a gene; V was cut back by 6 bases and J by 5 bases. Germline lookup yields CDR1 ENHRY and CDR2 SYGVKD. This CDR3 is CAISSLAGGDNEQFF. CDR3 DNA sequence: TGTGCCATCAGCTCACTAGCGGGAGGAGACAATGAGCAGTTCTTC.

The rearrangement uses TRBV7-2 and TRBJ2-7; 8 positions match TRBD1. V shed 3 bases, J shed 3 bases, and the junction held 4 bases outside the gene matches. CDR3 length: 14 amino acids. Germline V CDR1 and CDR2: SGHTA, FQGNSA. The CDR3 protein is CASSLDRVVYEQYF. The DNA of the CDR3 is TGTGCCAGCAGCTTGGACAGGGTGGTCTACGAGCAGTACTTC.

V gene TRBV9 combines with J gene TRBJ1-2; D may be TRBD1 (5 bases). This CDR3 has 15 amino acids. V shed 6 bases and J shed 7 bases, with 22 bases lying between them. Germline V gives CDR1 SGDLS, CDR2 YYNGEE. The CDR3 reads CASTKGQERGLGYTF. The CDR3 nucleotides read TGTGCCAGCACTAAGGGGCAGGAAAGGGGCCTTGGCTACACCTTC.

This clone was found a few times. This sequence joins TRBV7-2 and TRBJ1-1; D is unresolved. Germline values: CDR1 SGHTA, CDR2 FQGNSA. This CDR3 has 14 residues. V was trimmed by 3 bases and J by 2 bases, leaving 10 bases between them. The CDR3 bases are TGTGCCAGCAGCTTTACTTACAGTAACACTGAAGCTTTCTTT. Residues: CASSFTYSNTEAFF.

V is TRBV18 and J is TRBJ1-4; D unresolved. The CDR3 has 14 amino acids. V was pared by 1 base and J by 0 bases, with 3 bases between. Germline CDR1 and CDR2: KGHSH and LQKENI. The CDR3 DNA sequence: TGTGCCAGCTCACCACTAGCAACTAATGAAAAACTGTTTTTT. Residues: CASSPLATNEKLFF.

The chain combines TRBV3-1 (or the pseudogene TRBV3-2) with TRBJ2-7; 11 nucleotides align to TRBD2. J gave up 4 bases and V 0 bases, and 5 bases lay outside the gene matches. CDR1 is LGHDT and CDR2 is YNNKEL in the germline V gene (reference sequence). The CDR3 loop spans 16 amino acids. The CDR3 protein is CASSQDMASGRYEQYF. The CDR3 DNA reads as TGTGCCAGCAGCCAAGATATGGCTAGCGGGAGGTACGAGCAGTACTTC.

This clone has only a few counts. The rearrangement uses TRBV5-6 and TRBJ1-5, with TRBD1 as a possible D gene (6 bases). Germline CDR1 SGHDT, CDR2 YYEEEE. Trimming removed 4 bases at V and 5 bases at J, with 16 bases between. The CDR3 contains 15 residues. CDR3 sequence reads: CASSPWTARYQPQHF. In DNA, the CDR3 is TGTGCCAGCAGCCCATGGACAGCAAGGTATCAGCCCCAGCATTTT.

The chain uses TRBV11-2 and TRBJ1-1; no clear D gene. The V end lost 5 bases, the J end lost 0 bases, and 13 bases lay between the germline ends. CDR3 length: 15 amino acids. Germline assignment: CDR1 SGHAT and CDR2 FQNNGV. The CDR3: CASSPGENMNTEAFF. The CDR3 nucleotides are TGTGCCAGCAGCCCCGGGGAAAACATGAACACTGAAGCTTTCTTT.